This TCR beta chain stems from a study of T cells in Graves' hyperthyroidism and ophthalmopathy. This clonotype was recorded at least ten times. The target antigen is unknown. Template material for amplifying TCR beta CDR3 regions consisted of RNA transcripts. HTBI primers were employed in a first-round RT-PCR of the TCR CDR3. TCRdb passed the multiplex PCR reads through MiXCR, listing each CDR3 protein once. The sample consists of hundreds of thousands of distinct CDR3 sequences, around 19% of them appearing once. Looked up from germline, CDR1 is GTSNPN and CDR2 is SVGIG (reference sequence). The CDR3 contains 13 residues. V lost 3 bases, J lost 8 bases, and 6 bases stayed unmatched. Study-level results: Within blood appeared most thyroid clonotypes that had expanded above 0.001. The model's output predicted ophthalmopathy at a median of roughly 6.9 months prior to onset.

Uncontrolled infections, other autoimmune diseases, pregnancy or lactation led to exclusion of patients. It was 8 to 10 ml of fresh peripheral blood that supplied the PBMCs. Sequencing input: blood. The V and J genes are TRBV30 and TRBJ1-2, with 10 bases fitting TRBD1. The sequence was obtained from a woman in her 50s with Graves' hyperthyroidism that later progressed to Graves' ophthalmopathy. The CDR3 nucleotides read TGTGCCTGGAGCAAGGACAGGGGGGACGGCTACACCTTC. Residues: CAWSKDRGDGYTF.